The table lists the clone carrying this TCR beta chain with a few counts. PCR employed 60 Vbeta and 13 Jbeta primers. Only in-frame clones appear in the TCRdb table, and some are missing; sequencing was by immunoSEQ multiplex PCR. In the table there are over 100,000 clones, approximately 72% of which are singletons. This entry is derived from a study of cytomegalovirus exposure and HLA in healthy donors. Germline V gene lookup returns CDR1 MNHNS and CDR2 SASEGT. The CDR3 is made up of 17 amino acids. V dropped 4 bases and J dropped 1 base, with 17 bases sitting between them. The receptor comes from a man between 18 and 29 years old in good health and CMV-seronegative. This chain joins TRBV6-1 and TRBJ2-1; TRBD1 is a possible D gene (5 bases). What was sequenced was PBMCs. CDR3 loop: CASSARWGEGSYNEQFF. In nucleotides, the CDR3 is TGTGCCAGCAGTGCGAGGTGGGGCGAAGGGTCCTACAATGAGCAGTTCTTC.